This is a list of T cell receptor beta chains from one sample in a study of cytomegalovirus exposure and HLA in healthy donors. Assay used: immunoSEQ multiplex PCR; TCRdb lists only in-frame clones, some missing. The repertoire has about 64,000 clones, 55% to 80% of them found once; the top ten carry around 3%. Material for sequencing was PBMCs. The receptors derive from a woman in her 50s in good health and CMV-seronegative. Each CDR3 is given with its conserved first and last residue. The D gene is left open where the match is weak. Some rows have no size entry. The others give once, few or many, or a class for an expanded clone.

j_gene | v_gene | d_gene | abundance | CDR3nt | CDR3aa
TRBJ1-1 | TRBV11-2 | . | . | TGTGCCAGCAGCTCACTACCGAGGACAGAGTTGAACACTGAAGCTTTCTTT | CASSSLPRTELNTEAFF
TRBJ2-7 | TRBV28 | TRBD1 | . | TGTGCCAGCAGTTTTCCGTTAGGGACAGGGAGCTCCTACGAGCAGTACTTC | CASSFPLGTGSSYEQYF
TRBJ1-2 | TRBV5-1 | . | . | TGCGCCAGCAGCTTCGAAGGAACAGGGTATGGCTACACCTTC | CASSFEGTGYGYTF
TRBJ1-1 | TRBV6-5 | . | few | TGTGCCAGCAGTTTCCTATTTGGGAACACTGAAGCTTTCTTT | CASSFLFGNTEAFF
TRBJ2-1 | TRBV19 | . | . | TGTGCCAGTAGAGGAGGAGGCTACTCCTACAATGAGCAGTTCTTC | CASRGGGYSYNEQFF
TRBJ2-6 | TRBV7-3 | . | . | TGTGCCAGCAGCTTAAACCCGGGGGGGGCCAACGTCCTGACTTTC | CASSLNPGGANVLTF
TRBJ2-7 | TRBV18 | TRBD1 | once | TGTGCCAGCTCACCTGGCAGGGGGCTGAACGAGCAGTACTTC | CASSPGRGLNEQYF
TRBJ2-3 | TRBV9 | TRBD2 | . | TGTGCCAGCAGCGGAACTGGGCTAGCGGGCACAGATACGCAGTATTTT | CASSGTGLAGTDTQYF
TRBJ1-1 | TRBV5-1 | . | . | TGCGCCAGCACGGCAGGAACGTACCACACTGAAGCTTTCTTT | CASTAGTYHTEAFF
TRBJ1-1 | TRBV25-1 | TRBD1 | once | TGTGCCAGCAGTGAATTCCGGTCCGGGACAGCTCTAAAAGCTTTCTTT | CASSEFRSGTALKAFF
TRBJ1-4 | TRBV7-2 | TRBD1 | . | TGTGCCAGCAGCTTAGAGACAGGGTATCTGTTTTTT | CASSLETGYLFF
TRBJ1-2 | TRBV5-1 | TRBD1 | . | TGCGCCAGCAGCTGGGGGACAGGGGGAATGGGCGGCTACACCTTC | CASSWGTGGMGGYTF
TRBJ1-2 | TRBV4-3 | . | . | TGCGCCAGCAGCCAAGATTATCAGGGAAGCTATGGCTACACCTTC | CASSQDYQGSYGYTF
TRBJ2-2 | TRBV7-3 | TRBD2 | once | TGTGCCAGCAGCCGGGGACTAGCGGGAGCCGGGGAGCTGTTTTTT | CASSRGLAGAGELFF
TRBJ1-2 | TRBV19 | . | . | TGTGCCAGTAGTATTCAGCCGGACATAACCTATGGCTACACCTTC | CASSIQPDITYGYTF
TRBJ2-7 | TRBV19 | . | few | TGTGCTAGTGAGCAGGGGCCCTACGAGCAGTACTTC | CASEQGPYEQYF
TRBJ2-5 | TRBV28 | TRBD1 | few | TGTGCCAGCAGTTTACCCCGGGACAGGGGAGAGACCCAGTACTTC | CASSLPRDRGETQYF
TRBJ1-5 | TRBV28 | . | . | TGTGCCAGCACTAAAGGACGGAGGGGCAATCAGCCCCAGCATTTT | CASTKGRRGNQPQHF
TRBJ1-4 | TRBV19 | . | . | TGTGCCAGTAGTATGGTGGAGGGCGGTAGTGAAAAACTGTTTTTT | CASSMVEGGSEKLFF
TRBJ1-1 | TRBV7-6 | . | . | TGTGCCAGCAGCTTAAGCGGACGAGGCACTGAAGCTTTCTTT | CASSLSGRGTEAFF
TRBJ1-5 | TRBV4-1 | . | . | TGCGCCAGCAGCCAAGGCGGGGGGACCTATCAGCCCCAGCATTTT | CASSQGGGTYQPQHF
TRBJ1-1 | TRBV4-3 | . | . | TGCGCCAGCAGCCCGGGGTTTCTAATGAACACTGAAGCTTTCTTT | CASSPGFLMNTEAFF
TRBJ1-1 | TRBV30 | . | . | TGTGCCTGGGTATCAGTAGGGGTGAACACTGAAGCTTTCTTT | CAWVSVGVNTEAFF
TRBJ1-5 | TRBV7-9 | . | . | TGTTCCAGCAGTCATCAGGGATTGAATCAGCCCCAGCATTTT | CSSSHQGLNQPQHF
TRBJ2-7 | TRBV28 | TRBD1 | . | TGTGCCAGCAGTCGACAGGGGACGGGGGAGCAGTACTTC | CASSRQGTGEQYF
TRBJ2-5 | TRBV28 | . | . | TGTGCCAGCAGTCCGCCACAAACGGAGACCCAGTACTTC | CASSPPQTETQYF
TRBJ2-1 | TRBV15 | . | . | TGTGCCACCAGCAGAGATCTCCTAGATAGGGGGGGTGAGCAGTTCTTC | CATSRDLLDRGGEQFF
TRBJ1-2 | TRBV15 | . | . | TGTGCCACCAGCAGCGGGGGTAGGAACGGCGGGGGCTACACCTTC | CATSSGGRNGGGYTF
TRBJ1-1 | TRBV13 | TRBD1 | . | TGTGCCAGCAGCTTAACAGGGGGCAGCCTAGGCACTGAAGCTTTCTTT | CASSLTGGSLGTEAFF
TRBJ2-1 | TRBV4-1 | TRBD1 | . | TGCGCCAGCAGCCTTGGACAGGGTGACAATGAGCAGTTCTTC | CASSLGQGDNEQFF
TRBJ2-1 | TRBV5-1 | TRBD2 | . | TGCGCCAGCAGCTTGGCTCTAGCGGGTGGGGGCAATGAGCAGTTCTTC | CASSLALAGGGNEQFF
TRBJ1-5 | TRBV7-2 | . | . | TGTGCCAGCAGCTTAAATCCGGGATTCAATCAGCCCCAGCATTTT | CASSLNPGFNQPQHF
TRBJ2-3 | TRBV27 | TRBD1 | . | TGTGCCAGCAGTTTCCGGACAGGGGACCGTCTTCCTGGCACAGATACGCAGTATTTT | CASSFRTGDRLPGTDTQYF
TRBJ2-7 | TRBV4-3 | . | . | TGCGCCAGCAGCCAACAGGACAGCTCCTACGAGCAGTACTTC | CASSQQDSSYEQYF
TRBJ2-3 | TRBV29-1 | . | . | TGCAGCGTTGAAGAGGAAGGAGGGGCAGATACGCAGTATTTT | CSVEEEGGADTQYF
TRBJ2-3 | TRBV5-4 | TRBD2 | . | TGTGCCAGCAGCTACCCGGGACTAGCGGGAGGAACAGATACGCAGTATTTT | CASSYPGLAGGTDTQYF
TRBJ2-2 | TRBV30 | . | . | TGTGCCTCCCGTAAAGGGGCCCAGAACACCGGGGAGCTGTTTTTT | CASRKGAQNTGELFF
TRBJ1-1 | TRBV6-5 | . | . | TGTGCCAGCAGTTACTACAGAGACAGGAAAAAAGCTTTCTTT | CASSYYRDRKKAFF
TRBJ2-1 | TRBV2 | . | . | TGTGCCAGCTGTAAAAAAAGGGACACTGGAGGCGATGAGCAGTTCTTC | CASCKKRDTGGDEQFF
TRBJ2-5 | TRBV28 | . | . | TGTGCCAGCAGCCCTGGTGGAGGCGGAAAAGAGACCCAGTACTTC | CASSPGGGGKETQYF
TRBJ1-1 | TRBV7-2 | . | once | TGTGCCAGCAGTAGACAATCGAACACTGAAGCTTTCTTT | CASSRQSNTEAFF
TRBJ2-3 | TRBV28 | . | . | TGTGCCAGCAGCTTCTCGGACAACACAGATACGCAGTATTTT | CASSFSDNTDTQYF
TRBJ2-5 | TRBV10-3 | . | . | TGTGCCATCAGTGCTCAAGAGACCCAGTACTTC | CAISAQETQYF
TRBJ2-3 | TRBV5-1 | . | . | TGCGCCAGCAGCTTTACAGGTCTCCGCACAGATACGCAGTATTTT | CASSFTGLRTDTQYF
TRBJ1-2 | TRBV2 | . | . | TGTGCCAGCAGTGAATGGCAATATGGCTACACCTTC | CASSEWQYGYTF
TRBJ2-3 | TRBV9 | TRBD2 | . | TGTGCCAGCAGCGGCGGACGAGGACTAGCGGGAATCCCAGATACGCAGTATTTT | CASSGGRGLAGIPDTQYF
TRBJ1-2 | TRBV28 | . | . | TGTGCCAGCAGCTTAACAGGGTACGGCTACACCTTC | CASSLTGYGYTF
TRBJ2-7 | TRBV10-3 | TRBD1 | . | TGTGCCATCAGTGGACAGGGAAGGACCTACGAGCAGTACTTC | CAISGQGRTYEQYF
TRBJ2-7 | TRBV28 | . | . | TGTGCCAGCAGTTTAGGGAGAGGGCACTCCTACGAGCAGTACTTC | CASSLGRGHSYEQYF
TRBJ2-7 | TRBV6-5 | . | once | TGTGCCAGCAGTTTAGGGACACACTCCTACGAGCAGTACTTC | CASSLGTHSYEQYF